Below, 25 T cell receptor beta chains from the same sample are listed, as sequenced in a study of identical twins. TCRdb redid the calling of the 5' RACE reads with MiXCR, one entry per CDR3 protein. The table records 500,000 to 600,000 distinct CDR3 sequences, approximately 22% of them present only once. These data were also reused for a study on T cells expressing NK-cell markers.

The sample was CD4+ T cells sorted from blood. These receptors were taken from a woman aged 18-29 years in good health.

The gene calls are TRBV6-1 and TRBJ2-7; D perhaps matches TRBD2 (5 bases). Trimming took 5 bases from V and 2 from J, leaving 13 bases between them. In germline, CDR1 is MNHNS, CDR2 SASEGT. This CDR3 region has 14 residues. CDR3 residues: CASSTRPGAYEQYF. The DNA for the CDR3 is TGTGCCAGCAGTACCCGTCCCGGGGCCTACGAGCAGTACTTC.

This clonotype was counted between two and nine times. This sequence joins TRBV7-2 and TRBJ1-6, with D unclear. The V gene lost 4 bases and the J gene lost 14 bases, with 18 bases spanning the gap. Germline V gene data show CDR1 as SGHTA and CDR2 as FQGNSA. This CDR3 contains 14 residues. CDR3 in amino acids: CASSSEAHRGALHF. CDR3 nucleotides: TGTGCCAGCAGCTCAGAAGCCCACCGTGGGGCCCTCCACTTT.

The chain couples TRBV4-3 to TRBJ2-3; D unclear. This CDR3 has 15 residues. Germline CDR1 LGHNA, CDR2 YSLEER. Trimming removed 1 base at V and 10 bases at J, with 18 bases between. The CDR3 region has the DNA TGCGCCAGCAGCCAAGCGGAGAGGAGAAACCCCCCGCAGTATTTT. The encoded protein is CASSQAERRNPPQYF.

Only a few counts were recorded for this clonotype. V and J are TRBV5-1 and TRBJ2-1, with a weak D call TRBD2 (5 bases). The CDR3 has 14 residues. Trimming pared 0 bases from V and 9 bases from J, leaving 13 bases between. Per the germline V gene, CDR1 is SGHRS and CDR2 is YFSETQ. CDR3 in amino acids: CASSLDGELGEQFF. CDR3 nucleotide sequence: TGCGCCAGCAGCTTGGATGGGGAGCTCGGTGAGCAGTTCTTC.

This clonotype was seen a few times. The chain employs TRBV5-4 and TRBJ2-5; D is possibly TRBD2 (6 bases). V was clipped by 4 bases and J by 4 bases, with 23 bases between them. Germline V lookup: CDR1 SGHNT, CDR2 YYREEE (reference sequence). The CDR3 covers 17 residues. The CDR3 spells CASSPTRELAGGETQYF. The CDR3, as DNA: TGTGCCAGCAGCCCCACCCGGGAACTAGCCGGGGGAGAGACCCAGTACTTC.

V and J are TRBV7-9 and TRBJ2-5, with a weak D call TRBD1 (5 bases). The CDR3 is 13 residues long. Trimming cost V 5 bases and J 4 bases, with 11 bases left between them. Germline CDR1 and CDR2: SEHNR and FQNEAQ (reference sequence). Written as DNA, the CDR3 is TGTGCCAGCAGCCCAGGGAACCTAGAGACCCAGTACTTC. Its protein product is CASSPGNLETQYF.

This clonotype appeared a few times. The germline gene is not matched at one end of the junction; a read error may be the cause. The gene calls are TRBV20-1 and TRBJ2-7; 10 bases align to TRBD2. This CDR3 is built from 14 residues. CDR1 and CDR2 from the germline V gene are DFQATT and SNEGSKA (reference sequence). The CDR3 protein is CSATGTSVSHEQYF. CDR3 coding DNA: TGCAGTGCGACCGGGACTAGCGTCTCCCACGAGCAGTACTTC.

The sample holds a few counts of this clonotype. The rearrangement joins TRBV6-1 to TRBJ1-2; 7 bases match TRBD1. Germline V gene sequence: CDR1 MNHNS, CDR2 SASEGT. The length of the CDR3 is 14 residues. V was clipped by 5 bases and J by 4 bases; unmatched bases: 7. CDR3 in amino acids: CASSPGQPIYGYTF. The CDR3 nucleotides are TGTGCCAGCAGTCCGGGACAGCCGATCTATGGCTACACCTTC.

The chain employs TRBV10-1 and TRBJ2-5, with D possibly being TRBD1 or TRBD2 (5 bases each). V was shortened by 10 bases and J by 1 base, with 10 bases between the two germline ends. Germline CDR1 is WNHNN and CDR2 is SYGVQD (reference sequence). This CDR3 has 12 amino acids. CDR3 sequence (DNA): TGCGCCACCGGGACGCTCCAAGAGACCCAGTACTTC. This gives the protein CATGTLQETQYF.

This clonotype has a handful of counts. The rearrangement links TRBV4-1 to TRBJ2-7; D is possibly TRBD2 (6 bases). CDR1 is MGHRA, CDR2 YSYEKL, per germline. There are 14 residues in the CDR3. V was cut by 0 bases and J by 5 bases, with 11 bases left in between. The CDR3 region has the DNA TGCGCCAGCAGCCAAGAGGAGAGGGAGGACGAGCAGTACTTC. Translation: CASSQEEREDEQYF.

This clonotype was observed a few times. V gene TRBV29-1 combines with J gene TRBJ2-1, with 9 bases matching TRBD2. CDR3 size: 13 residues. With 7 bases clipped from V and 6 bases from J, the junction kept 7 bases outside the gene matches. Germline V CDR1 and CDR2: SQVTM, ANQGSEA. The chain's CDR3 is CSATISGSNEQFF. CDR3 DNA sequence: TGCAGCGCCACTATTAGCGGGAGCAATGAGCAGTTCTTC.

J is TRBJ1-1 and V is TRBV5-1; TRBD1 is a possible D gene (5 bases). The CDR3 totals 14 residues. Trimming took 4 bases from V and 1 from J, leaving 11 bases between them. Germline loops: CDR1 SGHRS, CDR2 YFSETQ. CDR3 nucleotide sequence: TGCGCCAGCAGCGACAGCGTCCAGAACACTGAAGCTTTCTTT. Protein sequence: CASSDSVQNTEAFF.

The V and J genes are TRBV5-1 and TRBJ1-1, with D possibly being TRBD1 (6 bases). CDR3 size: 14 residues. Germline assignment: CDR1 SGHRS and CDR2 YFSETQ. V was clipped by 4 bases and J by 1 base, with 11 bases between them. In nucleotides, the CDR3 is TGCGCCAGCAGCACACAGGGTGCGAACACTGAAGCTTTCTTT. Translated: CASSTQGANTEAFF.

The table lists this clonotype with a few counts. The chain recombines TRBV10-3 with TRBJ1-1, with no clear D. Germline V CDR1 and CDR2: ENHRY, SYGVKD. Trimming stripped 5 bases from V and 0 bases from J, with 16 bases between. The CDR3 is made up of 16 amino acids. The CDR3 protein is CAISSNTMGMNTEAFF. The CDR3 nucleotides read TGTGCCATCAGTTCTAACACAATGGGCATGAACACTGAAGCTTTCTTT.

This clonotype occurred a few times. The V and J genes are TRBV20-1 and TRBJ2-3, with 10 nucleotides matching TRBD1. Germline-derived CDR1 and CDR2 are DFQATT and SNEGSKA (reference sequence). The CDR3 totals 16 residues. J lost 4 bases, V lost 3 bases, and 10 bases had no gene match. CDR3 sequence reads: CSASVLTGGAADTQYF. CDR3 nucleotide sequence: TGCAGTGCTAGTGTTTTGACAGGGGGCGCCGCAGATACGCAGTATTTT.

This chain connects TRBV24-1 to TRBJ2-2; D unresolved. The V end was cut by 4 bases, the J end by 0 bases, with 11 bases between. Germline assignment: CDR1 KGHDR and CDR2 SFDVKD. The CDR3 spans 16 residues. The CDR3 bases are TGTGCCACCAGTGAGGCCGGGTCCCCGAACACCGGGGAGCTGTTTTTT. Its protein is CATSEAGSPNTGELFF.

The rearrangement joins TRBV9 to TRBJ2-5; tentatively, D is TRBD1 or TRBD2 (6 bases each). Trimming cost V 0 bases and J 4 bases, with 13 bases left between them. Looked up from germline, CDR1 is SGDLS and CDR2 is YYNGEE. This CDR3 is 15 amino acids long. The CDR3 reads CASSVEGGLIETQYF. As DNA, the CDR3 is TGTGCCAGCAGCGTAGAGGGGGGTTTGATAGAGACCCAGTACTTC.

This clonotype was counted at least ten times. The V and J genes are TRBV29-1 and TRBJ2-1; D is uncertain. The CDR3 is 14 amino acids. The germline V gene encodes CDR1 SQVTM and CDR2 ANQGSEA. Deletions cut 1 base from V and 0 bases from J, with 7 bases between. The CDR3 coding sequence is TGCAGCGTTGAAGGTCGTACCTCCTACAATGAGCAGTTCTTC. This translates into CSVEGRTSYNEQFF.

The chain is built from TRBV6-1 and TRBJ1-5, with a tentative D call TRBD1 (5 bases). Trimming pared 7 bases from V and 1 base from J, leaving 14 bases between. The CDR3 is 15 residues long. The germline CDR1 and CDR2 sequences are MNHNS and SASEGT. As DNA, the CDR3 is TGTGCCAGCACTCTAAGATGGGGGAGCAATCAGCCCCAGCATTTT. Translated: CASTLRWGSNQPQHF.

This clonotype was counted only a few times. The chain has TRBV20-1 and TRBJ2-7; TRBD2 is a possible D gene (6 bases). The CDR3 is made up of 14 amino acids. V was clipped by 2 bases and J by 4 bases, with 15 bases between them. Per the germline V gene, CDR1 is DFQATT and CDR2 is SNEGSKA (reference sequence). The CDR3, as DNA: TGCAGTGCTAGATCGGGGGAGTGGGGGTACGAGCAGTACTTC. It yields the protein CSARSGEWGYEQYF.

The rearrangement links TRBV7-2 to TRBJ1-2; possible D gene TRBD1, 6 bases. Germline V gene data show CDR1 as SGHTA and CDR2 as FQGNSA. The CDR3 totals 14 residues. Trimming took 2 bases from V and 4 from J, leaving 11 bases between them. CDR3 coding DNA: TGTGCCAGCAGCTTAACCGGACAGAGCTATGGCTACACCTTC. This translates into CASSLTGQSYGYTF.

In its sample, this clonotype was seen a few times. For the CDR3, the DNA is TGCGCCAGCAGTCCAAGATACAGGGACACCGGGGAGCTGTTTTTT. This gives the protein CASSPRYRDTGELFF. The chain joins TRBV4-3 to TRBJ2-2; tentatively, D is TRBD1 (6 bases). The germline V and J ends were trimmed by 6 bases and 3 bases, with 14 bases remaining between them. Germline V gene data show CDR1 as LGHNA and CDR2 as YSLEER. This CDR3 comprises 15 residues.

This clonotype came up a few times. V gene TRBV5-1 combines with J gene TRBJ1-1, with a weak D call TRBD1 (5 bases). Trimming removed 3 bases at V and 4 bases at J, with 19 bases between. Looked up from germline, CDR1 is SGHRS and CDR2 is YFSETQ. The CDR3 totals 16 residues. The CDR3 region is CASSYLWQGVGTEAFF. The DNA for the CDR3 is TGCGCCAGCAGCTACCTCTGGCAGGGCGTAGGCACTGAAGCTTTCTTT.

The genes are TRBV12-3 or TRBV12-4 and TRBJ2-2; 8 bases are shared with TRBD1. J gave up 6 bases and V 8 bases, and 8 bases lay outside the gene matches. The CDR3 consists of 14 residues. The CDR3 DNA follows: TGTGCCAGCGTTAAACAGGGGGTCGCCGGGGAGCTGTTTTTT. Its protein is CASVKQGVAGELFF.

Only a few counts were recorded for this clonotype. V and J are TRBV25-1 and TRBJ2-3; 9 nucleotides agree with TRBD2. Germline CDR1 MGHDK, CDR2 SYGVNS. The length of the CDR3 is 14 residues. V lost 5 bases, J lost 6 bases, and 6 bases stayed unmatched. The chain's CDR3 is CASSFSGSGDTQYF. Written as DNA, the CDR3 is TGTGCCAGCAGTTTTAGCGGGAGTGGGGATACGCAGTATTTT.